This TCR beta chain came from a study of blood T cell repertoires in COVID-19. The wider study: The United States, Italy and Spain supplied acute and convalescent COVID-19 samples. PBMCs, B-cell-depleted T cells, or T cells were the source of the cDNA or gDNA that made up the material.

The assay was immunoSEQ multiplex PCR, and TCRdb's table has in-frame clones only and misses some. The sample carries roughly 130,000 clones, under 85% recorded once. The germline V gene encodes CDR1 SEHNR and CDR2 FQNEAQ (reference sequence). V shed 7 bases and J shed 0 bases, with 16 bases lying between them. There are 16 residues in the CDR3. Input material: peripheral blood. The V call is TRBV7-9, the J call TRBJ2-4, with D hard to call. This receptor was obtained from a woman aged 55-69 years with acute or convalescent COVID-19. The CDR3 DNA reads as TGTGCCAGCAAGCTGGTGGCAGGCACAGCCAAAAACATTCAGTACTTC. Its protein product is CASKLVAGTAKNIQYF.